This entry concerns a single T cell receptor (beta chain). Its target is unknown. The data were taken from a study of blood T cells in healthy people across ages. Findings of the study overall: Any conclusive comparison of naive versus antigen-experienced cells was prevented by using unsorted PBMCs. Long-lived donors had more naive CD4+ cells and higher diversity than aged donors.

The CDR3 extends over 11 amino acids. Germline V CDR1 and CDR2: SNHLY, FYNNEI. V lost 3 bases and J lost 12; bases outside the gene matches: 1. A second about 7 to 12 cycle PCR used barcoded and J-beta primers. Each cDNA molecule carried a tag from a template-switch adaptor that contained 12 random nucleotides. Via MiXCR, TCRdb re-called the 5' RACE reads, giving one row per CDR3 protein. This table holds 600,000 or so distinct CDR3 sequences, more than 20% found once. Donors were healthy Caucasian individuals from Russia aged roughly 6 to 95. V gene TRBV2 combines with J gene TRBJ2-3; 9 bases are shared with TRBD2. Input material: blood. The source is a man aged 65-85 years in good health. Here the CDR3 DNA reads TGTGCCAGCAGTGACCTAGCGGGACAGTATTTT. This translates into CASSDLAGQYF. Full variable domain (missing parts from reference TRBV2 and TRBJ2-3): EPEVTQTPSHQVTQMGQEVILRCVPISNHLYFYWYRQILGQKVEFLVSFYNNEISEKSEIFDDQFSVERPDGSNFTLKIRSTKLEDSAMYFCASSDLAGQYFGPGTRLTVL.